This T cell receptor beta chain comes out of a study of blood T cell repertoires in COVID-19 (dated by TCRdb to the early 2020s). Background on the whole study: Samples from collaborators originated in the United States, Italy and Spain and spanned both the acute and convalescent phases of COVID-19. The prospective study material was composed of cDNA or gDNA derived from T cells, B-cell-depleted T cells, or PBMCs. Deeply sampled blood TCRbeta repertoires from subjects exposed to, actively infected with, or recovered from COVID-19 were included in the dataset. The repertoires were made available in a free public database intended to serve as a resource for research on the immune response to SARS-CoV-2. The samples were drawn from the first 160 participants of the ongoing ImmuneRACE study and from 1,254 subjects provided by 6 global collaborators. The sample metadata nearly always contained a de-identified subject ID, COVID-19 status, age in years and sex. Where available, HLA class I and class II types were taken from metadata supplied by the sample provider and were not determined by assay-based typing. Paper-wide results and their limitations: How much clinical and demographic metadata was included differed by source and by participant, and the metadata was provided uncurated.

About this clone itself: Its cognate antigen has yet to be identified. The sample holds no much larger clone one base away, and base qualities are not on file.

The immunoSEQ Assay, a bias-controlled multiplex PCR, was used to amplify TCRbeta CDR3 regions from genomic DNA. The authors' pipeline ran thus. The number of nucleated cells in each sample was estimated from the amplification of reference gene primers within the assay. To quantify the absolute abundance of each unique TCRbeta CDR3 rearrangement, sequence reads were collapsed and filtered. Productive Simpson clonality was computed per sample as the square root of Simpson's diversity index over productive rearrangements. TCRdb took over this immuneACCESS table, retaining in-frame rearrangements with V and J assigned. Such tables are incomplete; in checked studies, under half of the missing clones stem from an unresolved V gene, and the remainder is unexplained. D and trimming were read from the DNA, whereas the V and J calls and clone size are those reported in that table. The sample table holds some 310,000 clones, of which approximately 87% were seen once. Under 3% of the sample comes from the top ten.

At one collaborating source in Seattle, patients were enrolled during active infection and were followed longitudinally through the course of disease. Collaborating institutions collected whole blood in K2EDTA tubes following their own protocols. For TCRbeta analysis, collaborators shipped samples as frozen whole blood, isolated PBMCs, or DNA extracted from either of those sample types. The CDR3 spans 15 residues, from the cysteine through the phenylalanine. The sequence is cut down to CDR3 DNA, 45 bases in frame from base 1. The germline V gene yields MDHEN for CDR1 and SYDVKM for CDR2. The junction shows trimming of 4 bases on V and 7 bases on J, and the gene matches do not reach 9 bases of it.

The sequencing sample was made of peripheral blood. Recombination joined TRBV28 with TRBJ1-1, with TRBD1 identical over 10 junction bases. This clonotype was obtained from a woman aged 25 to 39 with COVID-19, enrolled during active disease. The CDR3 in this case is CASSSPGQGRVEAFF. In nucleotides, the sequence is TGTGCCAGCAGTTCTCCGGGACAGGGGAGGGTTGAAGCTTTCTTT.